This TCR beta chain was identified during a study of cytomegalovirus exposure and HLA in healthy donors. Of note for this clone: Its specificity is not known.

The V and J ends lost 1 base and 0 bases, in that order; junction bases with no gene match: 7. This CDR3 contains 17 residues. CDR1 and CDR2 from the germline V gene are SEHNR and FQNEAQ (reference sequence). In the PCR, 60 Vbeta and 13 Jbeta primers were used. Produced via immunoSEQ multiplex PCR; TCRdb's table is partial and in-frame only. Seen here are about 130,000 clones, under 20% observed once, and the top ten hold about 3%. Donors showed nominal health when sampled, although they likely had unrecorded immune exposures. Study-wide results and limits: Published work reported that the classifier diagnosed cytomegalovirus status with high specificity and sensitivity.

The chain links TRBV7-9 to TRBJ2-3, with 7 nucleotides matching TRBD1. What was sequenced was PBMCs. This clonotype was sampled from a female donor in good health and CMV-seropositive. DNA for the CDR3: TGTGCCAGCAGCTTAGGGGGTTTGGACAGGAGCACAGATACGCAGTATTTT. It yields the protein CASSLGGLDRSTDTQYF. Supplemented by reference TRBV7-9 and TRBJ2-3, the full variable domain reads DTGVSQNPRHKITKRGQNVTFRCDPISEHNRLYWYRQTLGQGPEFLTYFQNEAQLEKSRLLSDRFSAERPKGSFSTLEIQRTEQGDSAMYLCASSLGGLDRSTDTQYFGPGTRLTVL.